This TCR beta chain emerged from a study of T cell responses to AZD1222 COVID-19 vaccine. Study-wide findings and caveats: Females made up more of the donors, who were largely white British, and clonal diversity may have come out too low. The reported proportion of spike-specific TCRs targeting unmutated variant regions was nearly half.

Some clones are missing from TCRdb's copy, which holds only in-frame ones; the method was immunoSEQ multiplex PCR. The sample comprises 150,000 to 250,000 clones, approximately 93% of which are singletons, and roughly 1% rests with the top ten. This clone was observed once. Its antigen is unidentified. CDR3 length: 15 residues. Trimming at V came to 3 bases and at J to 4 bases, leaving 4 bases not matched to a gene. Germline-derived CDR1 and CDR2 are MNHEY and SMNVEV (reference sequence). This rearrangement joins TRBV27 to TRBJ2-5; the match to TRBD2 covers 11 bases. The TCR was taken from an adult who received the AZD1222 COVID-19 vaccine. Sequenced here: peripheral blood, sampled 28 days after the second AZD1222 dose. The CDR3 here is CASSFSGGAPETQYF. As DNA, the CDR3 is TGTGCCAGCAGTTTTAGCGGGGGGGCCCCAGAGACCCAGTACTTC.